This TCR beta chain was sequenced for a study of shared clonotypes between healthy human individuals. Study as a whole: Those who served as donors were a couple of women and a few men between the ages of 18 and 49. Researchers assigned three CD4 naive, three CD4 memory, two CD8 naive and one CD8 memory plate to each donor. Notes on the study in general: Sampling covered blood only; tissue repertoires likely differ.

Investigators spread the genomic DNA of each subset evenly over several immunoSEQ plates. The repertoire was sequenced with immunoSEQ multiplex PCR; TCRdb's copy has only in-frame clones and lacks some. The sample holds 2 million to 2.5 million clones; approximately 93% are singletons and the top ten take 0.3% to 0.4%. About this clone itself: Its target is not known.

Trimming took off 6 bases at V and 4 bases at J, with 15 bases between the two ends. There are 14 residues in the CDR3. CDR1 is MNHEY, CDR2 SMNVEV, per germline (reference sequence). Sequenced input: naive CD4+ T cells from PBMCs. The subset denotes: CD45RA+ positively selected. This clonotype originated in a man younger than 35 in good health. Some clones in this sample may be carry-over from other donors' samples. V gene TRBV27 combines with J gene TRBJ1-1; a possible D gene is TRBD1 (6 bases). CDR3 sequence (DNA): TGTGCCAGCAGAAACAGGGCACGGGGCACTGAAGCTTTCTTT. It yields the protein CASRNRARGTEAFF.